This TCR beta chain originates from a study of cytomegalovirus exposure and HLA in healthy donors. 60 Vbeta and 13 Jbeta primers were used in PCR. Assay used: immunoSEQ multiplex PCR; TCRdb lists only in-frame clones, some missing. Its clone listing holds approximately 120,000 clones. For this clone: The antigen is not known.

The study's findings and limits: The classifier reportedly diagnosed cytomegalovirus status with high specificity and sensitivity. The sole available immune exposure information was CMV serostatus. Because they were indistinguishable, some V segments, including TRBV6-2 and TRBV6-3, were excluded. Accurate predictions that matched the HLA-A and HLA-B alleles of most subjects were reportedly made from TCR beta sequences.

The germline V gene encodes CDR1 SGDLS and CDR2 YYNGEE. Trimming removed 0 bases from V and 1 base from J, with 7 bases in between. The length of the CDR3 is 14 residues. The TCR comes from a man younger than 45 in good health and CMV-seronegative. V usage is TRBV9 and J usage is TRBJ1-1; D is unclear. Specimen: PBMCs. The CDR3 sequence: CASSVAPGNTEAFF. The CDR3 nucleotides are TGTGCCAGCAGCGTAGCTCCAGGGAACACTGAAGCTTTCTTT.